The T cell receptor (beta chain) described here comes from a study of shared clonotypes between healthy human individuals. Across the whole study: Each donor had three CD4 naive, three CD4 memory, two CD8 naive and one CD8 memory plate. Study findings and constraints: The study found 4.5% to 6% of naive CD4 clonotypes shared across a few donors.

Source study methods: In the immunoSEQ data, sequences were junction-only and lacked quality scores, so filtering differed. The assay was immunoSEQ multiplex PCR, and TCRdb's table has in-frame clones only and misses some. The V and J calls and clone size are taken from that table; D and trimming were inferred from the DNA. The sample holds roughly 700,000 clones, around 74% seen once. Remarks on this clone: Its antigen remains unknown.

The germline CDR1 and CDR2 sequences are MDHEN and SYDVKM. The V end lost 3 bases, the J end lost 4 bases, and 20 bases lay between the germline ends. The CDR3 runs 17 residues. This clonotype was obtained from a woman in her 30s in good health. Source material: memory CD4+ T cells sorted from blood. The subset: CD45RA-negative fraction. V and J are TRBV28 and TRBJ2-3; D is ambiguous. The CDR3 region is CASSLGFGQPRSDTQYF. DNA of the CDR3: TGTGCCAGCAGTTTGGGTTTTGGGCAGCCTCGGTCAGATACGCAGTATTTT.